This T cell receptor beta chain originates from a study of OX40 agonist ivuxolimab in advanced cancers. Germline values: CDR1 LNHNV, CDR2 YYDKDF (reference sequence). The CDR3 consists of 15 residues. V lost 0 bases and J 1 base, leaving 9 bases between the germline ends. The method was immunoSEQ multiplex PCR; TCRdb's version includes in-frame clones alone and lacks a portion of them. The sample has roughly 90,000 clones, approximately 91% seen once. Sequenced material: CD4+ or CD8+ T cells sorted from blood, taken in a trial of the OX40 agonist ivuxolimab. The V gene is TRBV15, the J gene TRBJ2-5; a possible D gene is TRBD2 (6 bases). The clonotype was recovered from an adult with an advanced solid tumor such as melanoma, head and neck, liver or kidney cancer. The CDR3 sequence is CATSREGTLQETQYF. DNA for the CDR3: TGTGCCACCAGCAGAGAAGGGACTCTCCAAGAGACCCAGTACTTC. The full variable domain, in which reference TRBV15 and TRBJ2-5 provide the parts outside the CDR3, is DAMVIQNPRYQVTQFGKPVTLSCSQTLNHNVMYWYQQKSSQAPKLLFHYYDKDFNNEADTPDNFQSRRPNTSFCFLDIRSPGLGDTAMYLCATSREGTLQETQYFGPGTRLLVL.